This TCR beta chain emerged from a study of cytomegalovirus exposure and HLA in healthy donors. Comment on this clone: Its antigen is unidentified.

With 60 Vbeta and 13 Jbeta primers, the PCR was carried out. The authors' processing: A follow-up analysis tallied tens of millions of unique TCR beta chains, about 11 million shared. Measured with immunoSEQ multiplex PCR; TCRdb has only the in-frame clones, and not every one. D and trimming were read from the DNA, whereas the V and J calls and clone size are those reported in that table. The table lists 100,000 to 150,000 clones, about two thirds of them singletons. General observations from the study: The study had only CMV serostatus as immune exposure information. Follow-up analysis later connected one missense variant in DCLRE1C with trimming of TCR beta V- and J-genes.

Regarding donors, all were healthy bone marrow donors. Sequenced input: PBMCs. This receptor was obtained from a man aged 55 to 70 in good health and CMV-seropositive.

The chain's CDR3 is CASSPPSLRTACNQPQHF. The CDR3, as DNA: TGTGCCAGCAGTCCCCCTTCACTCCGGACAGCGTGCAATCAGCCCCAGCATTTT. V and J are TRBV27 and TRBJ1-5; D possibly corresponds to TRBD1 (6 bases). Per the germline V gene, CDR1 is MNHEY and CDR2 is SMNVEV (reference sequence). V lost 5 bases, J lost 2 bases, and 22 bases lay in between. The CDR3 runs to 18 residues.